This T cell receptor beta chain appears in the sequencing data of a study of blood T cell dynamics during melanoma immunotherapy. The time point here: week 3, after first cycle of checkpoint inhibitor. Response was assessed by RECIST 1.1 at 12 weeks, except a couple of rapid progressors. The method was immunoSEQ multiplex PCR; TCRdb's version includes in-frame clones alone and lacks a portion of them. The data hold 9,500 to 15,000 clones, with around 89% observed a single time. The TCR sequence derives from a human donor with melanoma. The sample consisted of blood, taken from a patient treated with checkpoint blockade.

CDR3 DNA: TGTGCCAGCAGTCGCGGACAGGGGTCGAAGAATGAAAAACTGTTTTTT. This encodes CASSRGQGSKNEKLFF. The chain uses TRBV2 and TRBJ1-4, with 9 bases lining up with TRBD1. This CDR3 has 16 residues. V trimming: 5 bases; J trimming: 5 bases; junction bases outside the gene matches: 9. Germline V lookup: CDR1 SNHLY, CDR2 FYNNEI.